The text below deals with one TCR beta chain. This clonotype was observed many times. Its cognate antigen has yet to be identified. Nothing much larger sits one base from this clone, and base qualities are not available. These data are taken from a study of breast tumors, draining lymph nodes, adjacent tissues (TCRdb year 2016). Regarding the research as a whole: In breast cancer patients, the study compared the TCR beta repertoires of tumor, adjacent nontumor tissue and axillary lymph nodes. In human breast cancer, the study set out to assess how tumor, surrounding tissue and draining lymph node repertoires relate to one another and whether T cells might be exchanged between them. General conclusions and limits of the study: T-cell repertoire diversity in tumors was found to be lower than in lymph nodes but higher than in nontumor tissue, and preferential V and J gene usage was observed. The data were considered consistent with most tumor T cells being derived from the lymph node and subsequently expanding within tumor tissue. Tumor and nontumor tissue repertoires were significantly more similar in luminal-like than in basal-like breast cancer. The conclusion that tumor T cells originate in lymph nodes was presented as consistent with a hypothesis rather than as directly demonstrated.

Lymph node samples were obtained from the axillary draining lymph nodes of breast cancer patients. The CDR3 spans 11 residues, from the cysteine through the phenylalanine. Here the CDR3 DNA is all that survives: 33 bases in frame from base 1. The junction carries 5 bases between V and J, which are trimmed by 2 bases and 6 bases respectively. CDR1 and CDR2 were assigned from the germline V gene as SGHVS and FQNEAQ. Data came from an Illumina HiSeq 2000. TCR beta chain libraries were generated through multiplex PCR amplification. High-throughput sequencing was used to analyze the amplified TCR beta chain products. The public reads were run again by TCRdb, first through fastp at Q25 and then through MiXCR, and only productive beta chains were kept. Records with the same CDR3 protein are collapsed into one entry carrying the most frequent genes and DNA. For this sample there are some 120,000 distinct CDR3 sequences; over 20% appear just once. The ten largest clones represent 2.2% of the sample.

The sequencing sample was made of axillary lymph node tissue. This clonotype was obtained from a female donor with breast cancer. Some clones in this sample may be carry-over from other donors' samples. Recombination connected TRBV7-8 to TRBJ2-7; the D gene is perhaps TRBD2, from 5 matching bases. The DNA reads as follows: TGTGCCAGCAGCTTACGGGGCGAGCAGTACTTC. It is translated as CASSLRGEQYF.